Listed here is a single T cell receptor (beta chain). The antigen is unknown. With the read ending 3 residues before the CDR3 end, the germline J gene is used to fill in that end. This entry is derived from a study of T cells in women clearing cervical HPV infection. Study-wide context: Blood came at first lesion visit for cases, post-clearance for controls. Cases' blood sampling followed lesion detection by median around 150 days (90 to 200). Study results and caveats: Repertoire richness, not evenness, was significantly elevated in CIN3+ cases versus controls. TRBV6-7 relative abundance averaged approximately 0.11% in cases and about 0.17% in controls.

Here immunoSEQ multiplex PCR was the method, and the copy in TCRdb shows in-frame clones only, minus some. The repertoire table contains some 37,000 clones. The trim removed 4 bases at V and 2 bases at J, leaving 7 bases unmatched. CDR1 and CDR2 from the germline V gene are DFQATT and SNEGSKA (reference sequence). This CDR3 has 14 amino acids. Sample: blood buffy coat. This TCR was sampled from a woman between 18 and 75 years old with a cervical HPV16 infection that either progressed to CIN3+ or cleared (not recorded which). The chain recombines TRBV20-1 with TRBJ1-1, with 7 bases that match TRBD1. The sequenced CDR3 bases are TGCAGTGCTAAACCGGGACAGCCAAACACTGAA. Protein: CSAKPGQPNTE. The CDR3 as a whole reads CSAKPGQPNTEAFF.